The 27 T cell receptor beta chains given below trace back to one sample, sequenced in a study of blood T cell repertoires in COVID-19. The data were produced by immunoSEQ multiplex PCR, yet TCRdb's version contains in-frame clones alone and is incomplete. The table includes fewer than 100,000 clones, around three quarters detected once. The specimen sequenced was peripheral blood. The receptors were sampled from a woman between 65 and 79 years old with acute or convalescent COVID-19.

In this sample, this clone turned up once. V gene TRBV4-2 combines with J gene TRBJ2-2; TRBD2 is a possible D gene (6 bases). CDR1 is LGHNA and CDR2 is YNFKEQ in the germline V gene. The CDR3 loop spans 16 amino acids. Trimming cost V 0 bases and J 6 bases, with 14 bases left between them. The CDR3 DNA reads as TGTGCCAGCAGCCAAGATCGGCTCAGGGAGGCCGGGGAGCTGTTTTTT. This sequence encodes CASSQDRLREAGELFF.

The rearrangement links TRBV10-3 to TRBJ2-1; 9 nucleotides align to TRBD2. V was pared by 3 bases and J by 0 bases, with 0 bases of the junction left unmatched. The CDR3 extends over 15 amino acids. Germline CDR1 ENHRY, CDR2 SYGVKD. In DNA, the CDR3 is TGTGCCATCAGTGATAGCGGGGGCTCCTACAATGAGCAGTTCTTC. Its translation is CAISDSGGSYNEQFF.

This rearrangement joins TRBV28 to TRBJ1-6; D may be TRBD1 (5 bases). CDR3 length: 14 amino acids. The germline CDR1 and CDR2 sequences are MDHEN and SYDVKM. V was trimmed by 4 bases and J by 7 bases, leaving 11 bases between them. The CDR3 spells CASSSQGTNSPLHF. The CDR3 DNA reads TGTGCCAGCAGTTCCCAGGGTACAAATTCACCCCTCCACTTT.

The V call is TRBV28, the J call TRBJ1-1; 9 bases line up with TRBD1. Germline V lookup: CDR1 MDHEN, CDR2 SYDVKM. V dropped 5 bases and J dropped 5; count of bases not matched to a gene: 9. This CDR3 has 15 residues. CDR3 sequence: CASSPFTGGLTEAFF. Written as DNA, the CDR3 is TGTGCCAGCAGTCCCTTTACAGGGGGCTTGACTGAAGCTTTCTTT.

DNA for the CDR3: TGTGCCAGCAGCCAAGAATTTCTGAGGGCGATGACAGGGGGATTCTACGAGCAGTACTTC. Protein: CASSQEFLRAMTGGFYEQYF. This chain joins TRBV4-2 and TRBJ2-7; the match to TRBD1 covers 9 bases. The germline gives CDR1 LGHNA, CDR2 YNFKEQ. Losses at the gene ends were 0 bases for V and 3 bases for J; bases not matched to a gene: 18. The CDR3 consists of 20 residues.

The chain links TRBV4-2 to TRBJ1-2, with D possibly being TRBD1 (5 bases). Germline V lookup: CDR1 LGHNA, CDR2 YNFKEQ. V was cut by 0 bases and J by 6 bases, with 14 bases left in between. The CDR3 spans 15 residues. The CDR3 reads CASSQDGSRANGYTF. CDR3 bases: TGTGCCAGCAGCCAAGATGGGTCCAGGGCTAATGGCTACACCTTC.

This clone was recorded a few times. The chain carries TRBV19 and TRBJ1-2; no definite D call. CDR3 length: 15 residues. In germline, CDR1 is LNHDA, CDR2 SQIVND (reference sequence). V was pared by 7 bases and J by 6 bases, with 21 bases between. CDR3 sequence: CASKLALTRSDGYTF. The DNA for the CDR3 is TGTGCCAGTAAGTTGGCGCTGACTCGTTCGGATGGCTACACCTTC.

This chain connects TRBV6-6 to TRBJ2-2, with D perhaps TRBD1 (5 bases). The CDR3 has 14 residues. The V end lost 0 bases, the J end lost 6 bases, and 8 bases lay between the germline ends. Per germline, CDR1 MNHNY and CDR2 SVGAGI (reference sequence). CDR3 protein: CASSYSGRAGELFF. The CDR3 bases are TGTGCCAGCAGTTACTCCGGCAGGGCCGGGGAGCTGTTTTTT.

The gene calls are TRBV14 and TRBJ2-1; TRBD2 aligns across 11 bases. Losses at the gene ends were 6 bases for V and 6 bases for J; bases not matched to a gene: 7. CDR3 length: 15 residues. CDR1 SGHDN and CDR2 FVKESK come from the germline V gene. CDR3 nucleotide sequence: TGTGCCAGCAGTTACACTAGCGGGGGAGGCAATGAGCAGTTCTTC. This translates into CASSYTSGGGNEQFF.

The CDR3 sequence is CASSTLGQGAGSPLHF. Written as DNA, the CDR3 is TGTGCCAGCAGTACCTTGGGACAGGGGGCAGGATCACCCCTCCACTTT. J is TRBJ1-6 and V is TRBV28, with 12 bases lining up with TRBD1. The CDR3 contains 16 residues. V was pared by 5 bases and J by 10 bases, with 9 bases of the junction left unmatched. The germline V gene has CDR1 MDHEN and CDR2 SYDVKM.

The rearrangement links TRBV9 to TRBJ1-2; 7 nucleotides align to TRBD1. V was clipped by 0 bases and J by 2 bases; unmatched bases: 4. Germline CDR1 reads SGDLS; CDR2 reads YYNGEE. There are 15 residues in the CDR3. CDR3 nucleotide sequence: TGTGCCAGCAGCGTAGCTTCAGGGGGAAACTATGGCTACACCTTC. Residues: CASSVASGGNYGYTF.

This chain links TRBV3-1 (or the pseudogene TRBV3-2) with TRBJ1-1; D unresolved. Germline V gives CDR1 LGHDT, CDR2 YNNKEL (reference sequence). CDR3 length: 15 amino acids. The V end lost 0 bases, the J end lost 11 bases, and 19 bases lay between the germline ends. This CDR3 is CASSQDLRNLGVAFF. In DNA, the CDR3 is TGTGCCAGCAGCCAAGATCTGCGAAACCTGGGAGTGGCTTTCTTT.

This clone was seen only once. This chain uses TRBV14 with TRBJ2-1, with TRBD2 matching over 14 bases. This CDR3 has 21 amino acids. The J segment lost 0 bases and the V segment lost 5 bases, leaving 15 bases of the junction unmatched. The germline gives CDR1 SGHDN, CDR2 FVKESK. The CDR3 sequence: CASSRAAAGLAGASSYNEQFF. The CDR3 coding sequence is TGTGCCAGCAGCAGGGCGGCGGCGGGACTAGCGGGGGCGAGCTCCTACAATGAGCAGTTCTTC.

This clone appeared a single time. The chain uses TRBV7-6 and TRBJ2-2; possibly TRBD2 for D (5 bases). CDR1 and CDR2 from the germline V gene are SGHVS and FNYEAQ. The CDR3 has 16 residues. V shed 0 bases and J shed 5 bases, with 13 bases lying between them. As DNA, the CDR3 is TGTGCCAGCAGCTTAGCCGGGGTTTCTGGGACCGGGGAGCTGTTTTTT. Translated: CASSLAGVSGTGELFF.

The chain joins TRBV5-6 to TRBJ1-2; D may be TRBD1 (5 bases). Trimming stripped 1 base from V and 5 bases from J, with 12 bases between. The CDR3 covers 14 residues. Germline V gene data show CDR1 as SGHDT and CDR2 as YYEEEE. The CDR3 spells CASSLSQGVYGYTF. The CDR3 nucleotides are TGTGCCAGCAGCTTGTCGCAGGGTGTTTATGGCTACACCTTC. The full variable domain, rest sourced from reference TRBV5-6 and TRBJ1-2, is DAGVTQSPTHLIKTRGQQVTLRCSPKSGHDTVSWYQQALGQGPQFIFQYYEEEERQRGNFPDRFSGHQFPNYSSELNVNALLLGDSALYLCASSLSQGVYGYTFGSGTRLTVV.

Comments on this clone: Germline and junction disagree at one end, which may indicate a read error. The rearrangement joins TRBV28 to TRBJ2-1; TRBD1 is a possible D gene (8 bases). This CDR3 is built from 18 residues. Per germline, CDR1 MDHEN and CDR2 SYDVKM. The CDR3 loop reads CASCFGGAGGGPYNEQFF. CDR3 bases: TGTGCCAGCTGTTTTGGGGGGGCAGGGGGCGGCCCCTACAATGAGCAGTTCTTC.

This chain connects TRBV10-3 to TRBJ2-2; the match to TRBD2 covers 7 bases. The ends lost 3 bases at V and 7 bases at J; junction bases unmatched: 8. There are 15 residues in the CDR3. Germline values: CDR1 ENHRY, CDR2 SYGVKD. This chain's CDR3 is CAISDLTSRVGELFF. DNA for the CDR3: TGTGCCATCAGTGATCTGACTAGCCGGGTCGGGGAGCTGTTTTTT.

The chain combines TRBV7-2 with TRBJ1-2; TRBD1 agrees at 7 bases. Per the germline V gene, CDR1 is SGHTA and CDR2 is FQGNSA. V gave up 5 bases and J gave up 4 bases; unmatched junction bases: 4. The CDR3 covers 13 residues. CDR3 DNA: TGTGCCAGCAGCCAATACAGGGGCTATGGCTACACCTTC. It is translated as CASSQYRGYGYTF.

This sequence joins TRBV29-1 and TRBJ2-1; 9 nucleotides align to TRBD2. Unmatched junction bases numbered 3, after V lost 7 bases and J lost 2 bases. Per the germline V gene, CDR1 is SQVTM and CDR2 is ANQGSEA. The CDR3 contains 13 residues. In DNA, the CDR3 is TGCAGCGCTGAGCGGGGGGCCTACAATGAGCAGTTCTTC. Translation: CSAERGAYNEQFF.

This clone was counted between two and nine times. The rearrangement uses TRBV7-2 and TRBJ2-1; 7 positions match TRBD2. CDR1 SGHTA and CDR2 FQGNSA come from the germline V gene. Losses at the gene ends were 5 bases for V and 9 bases for J; bases not matched to a gene: 13. The CDR3 covers 15 residues. The CDR3 bases are TGTGCCAGCAGCCCCTTAGGAGGCGGGGGAACTGAGCAGTTCTTC. It yields the protein CASSPLGGGGTEQFF.

The rearrangement uses TRBV27 and TRBJ1-4; a possible D gene is TRBD1 (6 bases). V lost 3 bases and J 0 bases, leaving 14 bases between the germline ends. CDR3 length equals 17 residues. Per germline, CDR1 MNHEY and CDR2 SMNVEV (reference sequence). This CDR3 is CASSFGRGTATNEKLFF. Written as DNA, the CDR3 is TGTGCCAGCAGTTTTGGCAGGGGTACGGCAACTAATGAAAAACTGTTTTTT.

This clone was seen more than once but under ten times. The chain joins TRBV19 to TRBJ1-1; D not certain. Trimming pared 8 bases from V and 3 bases from J, leaving 13 bases between. This CDR3 comprises 13 residues. Germline V CDR1 and CDR2: LNHDA, SQIVND (reference sequence). CDR3 DNA sequence: TGTGCCAGTGGCCGGACGGGGTACACTGAAGCTTTCTTT. It specifies CASGRTGYTEAFF.

This chain connects TRBV29-1 to TRBJ2-5, with 8 bases matching TRBD2. CDR1 is SQVTM, CDR2 ANQGSEA, per germline. The CDR3 has 14 amino acids. V shed 4 bases and J 5 bases; nucleotides not matched to a gene: 9. The CDR3 spells CSVGPPGGQETQYF. CDR3 DNA: TGCAGCGTTGGCCCCCCGGGGGGGCAGGAGACCCAGTACTTC.

J is TRBJ1-5 and V is TRBV28; D unresolved. The V gene lost 5 bases and the J gene lost 3 bases, with 8 bases spanning the gap. The germline V gene encodes CDR1 MDHEN and CDR2 SYDVKM. CDR3 length: 13 amino acids. The CDR3: CASSDTINQPQHF. For the CDR3, the DNA is TGTGCCAGCAGTGACACAATCAATCAGCCCCAGCATTTT.

The chain carries TRBV6-5 and TRBJ1-2; 8 bases are shared with TRBD1. With V trimmed by 0 bases and J by 3 bases, 6 bases remained unmatched. The CDR3 covers 16 residues. CDR1 MNHEY and CDR2 SVGAGI come from the germline V gene. The CDR3 loop is CASSYSRQGFYYGYTF. CDR3 DNA sequence: TGTGCCAGCAGTTACTCGAGACAGGGGTTTTACTATGGCTACACCTTC.

The V call is TRBV18, the J call TRBJ1-2; tentative D call: TRBD1 (6 bases). Germline V lookup: CDR1 KGHSH, CDR2 LQKENI. This CDR3 is 15 amino acids long. The germline V and J ends were trimmed by 1 base and 6 bases, with 15 bases remaining between them. The CDR3 DNA is TGTGCCAGCTCACCACAGGCTAGGGGGACGAATGGCTACACCTTC. This codes for CASSPQARGTNGYTF. The whole variable domain, filled in from reference TRBV18 and TRBJ1-2, reads NAGVMQNPRHLVRRRGQEARLRCSPMKGHSHVYWYRQLPEEGLKFMVYLQKENIIDESGMPKERFSAEFPKEGPSILRIQQVVRGDSAAYFCASSPQARGTNGYTFGSGTRLTVV.

The chain links TRBV10-3 to TRBJ1-5; D unclear. Germline V gives CDR1 ENHRY, CDR2 SYGVKD. The CDR3 length is 14 residues. V was trimmed by 3 bases and J by 7 bases, leaving 13 bases between them. The DNA of the CDR3 is TGTGCCATCAGTGAAGGGAGGGCTGTACAGCCCCAGCATTTT. As protein: CAISEGRAVQPQHF.